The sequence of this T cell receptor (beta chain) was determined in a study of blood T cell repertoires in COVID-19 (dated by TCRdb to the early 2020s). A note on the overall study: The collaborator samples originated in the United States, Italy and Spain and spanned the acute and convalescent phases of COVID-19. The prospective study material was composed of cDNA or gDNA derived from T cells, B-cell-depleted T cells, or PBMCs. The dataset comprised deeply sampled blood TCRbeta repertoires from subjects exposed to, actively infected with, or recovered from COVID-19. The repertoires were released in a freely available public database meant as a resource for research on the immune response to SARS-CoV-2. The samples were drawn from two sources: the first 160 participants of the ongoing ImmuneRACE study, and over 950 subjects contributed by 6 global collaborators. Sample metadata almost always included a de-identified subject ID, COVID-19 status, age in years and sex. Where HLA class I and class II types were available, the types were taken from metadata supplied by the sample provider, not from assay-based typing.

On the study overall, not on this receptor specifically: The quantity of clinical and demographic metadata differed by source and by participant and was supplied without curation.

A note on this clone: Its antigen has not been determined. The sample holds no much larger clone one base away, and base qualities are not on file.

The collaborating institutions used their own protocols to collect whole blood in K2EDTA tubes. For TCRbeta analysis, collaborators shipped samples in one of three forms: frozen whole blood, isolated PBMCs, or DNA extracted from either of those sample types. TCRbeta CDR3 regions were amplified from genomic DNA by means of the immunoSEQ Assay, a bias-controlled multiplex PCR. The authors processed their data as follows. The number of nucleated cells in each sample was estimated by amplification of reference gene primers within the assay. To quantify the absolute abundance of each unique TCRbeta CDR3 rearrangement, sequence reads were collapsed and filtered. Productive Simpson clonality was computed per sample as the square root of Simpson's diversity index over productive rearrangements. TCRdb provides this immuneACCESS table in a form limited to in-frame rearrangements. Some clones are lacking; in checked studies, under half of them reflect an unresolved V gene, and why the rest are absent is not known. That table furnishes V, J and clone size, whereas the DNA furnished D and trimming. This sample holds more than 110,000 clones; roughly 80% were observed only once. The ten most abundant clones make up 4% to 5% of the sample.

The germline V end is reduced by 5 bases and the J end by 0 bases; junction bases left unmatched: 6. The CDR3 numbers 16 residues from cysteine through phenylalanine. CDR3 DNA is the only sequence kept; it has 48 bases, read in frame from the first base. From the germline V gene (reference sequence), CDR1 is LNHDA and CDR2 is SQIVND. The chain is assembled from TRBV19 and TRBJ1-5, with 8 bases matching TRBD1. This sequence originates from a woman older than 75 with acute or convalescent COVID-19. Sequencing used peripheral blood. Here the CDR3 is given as CASSPDRAFSNQPQHF. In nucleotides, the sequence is TGTGCCAGTAGTCCGGACAGGGCGTTTAGCAATCAGCCCCAGCATTTT.